The 22 T cell receptor beta chains below were found in one sample sequenced in a study of tumor and adjacent non-tumor tissue in lung cancer (dated by TCRdb to 2016 to 2018). RNA was isolated from bulk, unsorted tissue, and RNA quality was assessed with a NanoDrop ND-1000 and an Agilent 2100. The protocol used for the library was multiplex PCR. TCRdb shows the sequencer as Illumina HiSeq 2500. TCRbeta libraries were built by three rounds of nested PCR using primers (Table S4), following protocols modified from ARM-PCR. Using fastp at Q25 and MiXCR, TCRdb reprocessed the public reads and kept productive beta chains. Every distinct CDR3 protein forms one entry, paired with its most common genes and DNA. The sample table holds more than 85,000 distinct CDR3 sequences, of which approximately 84% were seen once. Approximately 22% of the sample lies in the top ten. The sample taken for sequencing was lung tumor tissue. The source is a man between 65 and 80 years old with non-small cell lung cancer.

For this clonotype: At one end, the junction sequence differs from germline, possibly due to a read error. The CDR3 loop reads CISSPGQDNSSLHF. The CDR3 DNA reads as TGTATCAGCAGCCCGGGACAGGATAATTCATCCCTCCACTTT. The V gene is TRBV12-3 or TRBV12-4, the J gene TRBJ1-6; 8 bases align to TRBD1. This CDR3 spans 14 amino acids.

As to this clonotype: The conserved phenylalanine or tryptophan normally closing the CDR3 is absent here, so this likely arose from a read error. V and J are TRBV5-5 and TRBJ2-2; D may be TRBD2 (6 bases). CDR3 size: 17 residues. Germline V gene sequence: CDR1 SGHKS, CDR2 YYEKEE (reference sequence). In nucleotides, the CDR3 is TGTGCCAGCAGCTTGGTTGGTAGCAGGAGGGGCACCGGGGGGCTGTTTCTC. It yields the protein CASSLVGSRRGTGGLFL.

This rearrangement joins TRBV20-1 to TRBJ2-7; 13 bases fit TRBD2. After removal of 8 bases from V and 7 bases from J, the junction contained 5 bases not matched to a gene. Germline-derived CDR1 and CDR2 are DFQATT and SNEGSKA (reference sequence). The CDR3 loop spans 12 amino acids. Here the CDR3 reads CSSPGLAGEQYF. CDR3 DNA sequence: TGCAGTTCTCCGGGACTAGCGGGGGAGCAGTACTTC.

Details on this clonotype: Germline is not matched at one junction end, which may reflect a read error. The gene calls are TRBV6-6 and TRBJ2-1, with 7 bases aligning to TRBD2. The CDR3 has 16 residues. The germline gives CDR1 MNHNY, CDR2 SVGAGI (reference sequence). The DNA of the CDR3 is TGTGACAGCAGTTATCGACTAGCTGGAGGGCCAGGTGAGCAGTTCTTC. Its protein is CDSSYRLAGGPGEQFF.

This chain links TRBV10-3 with TRBJ2-5, with 8 positions matching TRBD2. V dropped 7 bases and J dropped 5; count of bases not matched to a gene: 24. The CDR3 spans 19 residues. Germline values: CDR1 ENHRY, CDR2 SYGVKD. For the CDR3, the DNA is TGTGCCATCAATGTTCGTCCTTCGACTAGCGTAATTGCGGTGGAGACCCAGTACTTC. Protein: CAINVRPSTSVIAVETQYF.

In the case of this clonotype: The junction does not match germline at one end; this may be a read error. V and J are TRBV5-6 and TRBJ2-7; 8 bases line up with TRBD1. There are 16 residues in the CDR3. CDR1 and CDR2 (germline): SGHDT, YYEEEE. The CDR3 loop reads CASSTVVRDRTYEQYF. DNA for the CDR3: TGTGCCAGCAGCACCGTTGTCCGGGACAGGACTTACGAGCAGTATTTC.

Notes on this clonotype: The junction differs from germline at one of its ends, possibly a read error. The gene calls are TRBV11-1 and TRBJ2-7; D is perhaps TRBD1 or TRBD2 (5 bases each). Germline loops: CDR1 SGHAT, CDR2 FQDESV (reference sequence). CDR3 size: 14 residues. Here the CDR3 reads CARSSRETTYEQYF. CDR3 coding DNA: TGCGCCCGCAGCTCCAGGGAGACGACCTACGAGCAGTACTTC.

Details on this clonotype: One junction end disagrees with the germline gene, perhaps due to a read error. The chain links TRBV12-3 or TRBV12-4 to TRBJ2-1, with TRBD2 matching over 12 bases. The length of the CDR3 is 15 residues. The CDR3 bases are TGTGCCAGCAGACCCGGACTAGCGGGGCGCATGGAGCTGTTCTTC. It yields the protein CASRPGLAGRMELFF.

This clonotype was seen just once. This sequence joins TRBV28 and TRBJ1-1, with TRBD1 matching 9 bases. V was pared by 10 bases and J by 2 bases, with 14 bases of the junction left unmatched. Germline-derived CDR1 and CDR2 are MDHEN and SYDVKM. CDR3 length: 16 amino acids. The CDR3 spells CATTHLHRGLNTEAFF. Written as DNA, the CDR3 is TGTGCCACCACCCATTTACACAGGGGGCTTAACACTGAAGCTTTCTTT.

J is TRBJ2-1 and V is TRBV6-1; possible D gene TRBD2, 6 bases. CDR3 size: 17 residues. Germline CDR1 reads MNHNS; CDR2 reads SASEGT. Trimming took off 1 base at V and 3 bases at J, with 16 bases between the two ends. The CDR3 coding sequence is TGTGCCAGCAGTGAAGGTGAGGGACTCTTTGGCTACAATGAGCAGTTCTTC. Its protein is CASSEGEGLFGYNEQFF.

About this clonotype: A much larger clone differs by one base, so this may be a read error. This chain uses TRBV6-1 with TRBJ1-3; D ambiguous. Trimming removed 8 bases from V and 1 base from J, with 15 bases in between. This CDR3 spans 15 amino acids. The germline V gene encodes CDR1 MNHNS and CDR2 SASEGT. CDR3 sequence: CASGSGITSGNTIYF. In nucleotides, the CDR3 is TGTGCCAGCGGCTCCGGGATAACATCTGGAAACACCATATATTTT.

The CDR3 region is CATSGSGGSINEQFF. CDR3 nucleotide sequence: TGTGCCACCAGCGGCTCGGGAGGATCCATCAATGAGCAGTTCTTC. The V and J genes are TRBV15 and TRBJ2-1, with 7 bases that match TRBD2. V lost 5 bases and J lost 6; bases outside the gene matches: 10. Per germline, CDR1 LNHNV and CDR2 YYDKDF (reference sequence). The length of the CDR3 is 15 residues. The full variable domain, rest sourced from reference TRBV15 and TRBJ2-1, is DAMVIQNPRYQVTQFGKPVTLSCSQTLNHNVMYWYQQKSSQAPKLLFHYYDKDFNNEADTPDNFQSRRPNTSFCFLDIRSPGLGDTAMYLCATSGSGGSINEQFFGPGTRLTVL.

In regard to this clonotype: At one of its ends the junction is not consistent with the germline gene, which may arise from a read error. V is TRBV4-2 and J is TRBJ2-7, with TRBD2 matching 11 bases. This CDR3 region has 16 residues. Germline assignment: CDR1 LGHNA and CDR2 YNFKEQ. The CDR3 loop is CASSQGTSGSGSKQYF. CDR3 nucleotides: TGTGCCAGCAGCCAAGGCACTAGCGGGAGCGGGAGCAAGCAATACTTC.

The sample holds one count of this clonotype. The junction differs from germline at one of its ends, possibly a read error. This sequence joins TRBV20-1 and TRBJ1-1; unclear D gene. The CDR3 has 14 amino acids. Germline CDR1 reads DFQATT; CDR2 reads SNEGSKA (reference sequence). The CDR3 DNA reads as TGCAGTACTAGTTTCAGCTCTCTGGGCACTGAAGCTTTCTTT. The encoded protein is CSTSFSSLGTEAFF.

Details on this clonotype: Germline is not matched at one junction end, which may reflect a read error. The V gene is TRBV29-1, the J gene TRBJ1-1; 8 positions match TRBD1. Germline CDR1 SQVTM, CDR2 ANQGSEA. The CDR3 is made up of 14 amino acids. CDR3 region: CSVLGQGIKTETFF. The CDR3 bases are TGCAGCGTCCTCGGACAGGGAATTAAAACTGAAACTTTCTTT.

This chain joins TRBV20-1 and TRBJ1-4; D is uncertain. Germline V CDR1 and CDR2: DFQATT, SNEGSKA (reference sequence). Trimming removed 3 bases from V and 8 bases from J, with 10 bases in between. The CDR3 sequence is 12 residues long. The CDR3 is CSASLGREKLFF. Here the CDR3 DNA reads TGCAGTGCTAGCTTAGGACGAGAAAAACTGTTTTTT.

There are a few counts of this clonotype. A much larger clonotype is one base distant, so this may be a read error. The genes are TRBV20-1 and TRBJ2-1; 7 bases agree with TRBD2. Germline lookup yields CDR1 DFQATT and CDR2 SNEGSKA (reference sequence). The CDR3 extends over 14 amino acids. The CDR3 nucleotides read TGCAATGCTCTCGGGAGGAGCTCCTACAATGAGCAGTTCTTC. Residues: CNALGRSSYNEQFF.

The gene calls are TRBV11-3 and TRBJ1-1, with TRBD1 as a possible D gene (5 bases). The CDR3 runs to 13 residues. Between the trimmed V and J ends, which lost 7 bases and 13 bases, there was a span of 22 bases. Germline loops: CDR1 SGHNT, CDR2 YENEEA. CDR3 sequence (DNA): TGTGCCAGCATCTTCAGGGTGAACACTGGAGTTTTCTTT. The encoded protein is CASIFRVNTGVFF.

About this clonotype itself: At one end, the junction sequence differs from germline, possibly due to a read error. The chain joins TRBV10-3 to TRBJ2-1, with TRBD1 as a possible D gene (5 bases). The CDR3 consists of 13 residues. Germline V CDR1 and CDR2: ENHRY, SYGVKD. CDR3: CASRDSSYDEQFF. The CDR3 region has the DNA TGTGCCAGCCGAGACAGCTCCTACGATGAGCAGTTCTTC.

A remark on this clonotype: A junction end diverges from the germline sequence, so it may reflect a read error. The V call is TRBV5-1, the J call TRBJ2-3; D gene uncertain. From germline, CDR1 is SGHRS and CDR2 YFSETQ. The CDR3 runs 14 residues. CDR3 amino acids: CASSLGLPTHTQYF. Written as DNA, the CDR3 is TGCGCCAGCAGCTTGGGACTCCCCACACATACGCAGTATTTT.

Worth noting for this clonotype: One junction end does not reproduce the germline sequence, and a read error may be involved. CDR3 amino acids: CSLEDRESEQYF. The CDR3 DNA sequence: TGCAGCCTTGAAGATCGGGAGAGCGAGCAGTACTTC. This chain connects TRBV29-1 to TRBJ2-7; a possible D gene is TRBD2 (6 bases). Looked up from germline, CDR1 is SQVTM and CDR2 is ANQGSEA. The CDR3 is 12 amino acids.

The rearrangement joins TRBV7-3 to TRBJ2-3; no definite D call. The germline CDR1 and CDR2 sequences are SGHTA and FQGTGA. The CDR3 length is 12 residues. Trimming pared 8 bases from V and 6 bases from J, leaving 12 bases between. CDR3 DNA sequence: TGTGCCAGCGGGTCGAACAAGGATACGCAGTATTTT. Its translation is CASGSNKDTQYF.